A single sample gave rise to the 18 T cell receptor beta chains below, sequenced in a study of metastatic and nonmetastatic thyroid tumors. Before thyroid surgery, none of the patients had received any treatment. With MiXCR, TCRdb reprocessed the PCR reads. Of around 12,000 clones in the sample, 27% were seen once. Sequencing was performed on tumor tissue. The receptor source for this set is a female donor with papillary thyroid cancer or a benign thyroid nodule (not recorded which). Some clones in this sample may be carry-over from other donors' samples.

Only a few counts were recorded for this clone. This chain uses TRBV18 with TRBJ2-7, with a weak D call TRBD1 (5 bases). This CDR3 region has 13 residues. Per the germline V gene, CDR1 is KGHSH and CDR2 is LQKENI. The V end was cut by 1 base, the J end by 3 bases, with 7 bases between. The CDR3 loop reads CASSPRGHYEQYF. DNA for the CDR3: TGTGCCAGCTCACCACGGGGCCACTACGAGCAGTACTTC.

This clone was found a few times. The gene calls are TRBV10-3 and TRBJ1-1; 8 positions match TRBD1. Trimming at V came to 7 bases and at J to 0 bases, leaving 7 bases not matched to a gene. Germline lookup yields CDR1 ENHRY and CDR2 SYGVKD. CDR3 length: 15 amino acids. The CDR3, as DNA: TGTGCCATCATCGGACAGGGAGGCATGAACACTGAAGCTTTCTTT. Residues: CAIIGQGGMNTEAFF.

This clone is judged medium-sized. The gene calls are TRBV2 and TRBJ2-1, with 10 bases fitting TRBD2. Germline CDR1 SNHLY, CDR2 FYNNEI. The CDR3 extends over 15 amino acids. The V gene end was trimmed by 5 bases and the J gene end by 7 bases; junction bases not matched to a gene: 8. The CDR3 DNA reads TGTGCCAGCAGTTTGAGCGGGAGGGACGCGAATGAGCAGTTCTTC. Protein product: CASSLSGRDANEQFF.

The gene calls are TRBV30 and TRBJ2-7; possible D gene TRBD2, 6 bases. The CDR3 length is 14 residues. The germline CDR1 and CDR2 sequences are GTSNPN and SVGIG (reference sequence). The V and J ends lost 2 bases and 2 bases respectively, with 13 bases between them. This CDR3 is CAWSRNSGPYEQYV. CDR3 coding DNA: TGTGCCTGGAGTCGGAATAGCGGTCCCTACGAGCAGTACGTC.

This clone was picked up a small number of times. The chain recombines TRBV12-3 or TRBV12-4 with TRBJ1-6; D is undetermined. The CDR3 runs 14 residues. V was trimmed by 3 bases and J by 11 bases, leaving 14 bases between them. The CDR3 nucleotides are TGTGCCAGCAGTTTGTATCGCCAGCTCCCACCCCTCCACTTT. Its translation: CASSLYRQLPPLHF.

The V call is TRBV27, the J call TRBJ1-1; D possibly corresponds to TRBD1 (5 bases). The CDR3 totals 12 residues. The germline V gene has CDR1 MNHEY and CDR2 SMNVEV (reference sequence). With 9 bases removed from V and 8 bases from J, the gap between germline ends came to 16 bases. The CDR3 sequence is CASAKPGLEAFF. The CDR3 bases are TGTGCCAGTGCAAAGCCAGGGTTGGAAGCTTTCTTT.

This clone was seen repeatedly, ten times or more. The chain combines TRBV2 with TRBJ2-5, with D possibly matching TRBD2 (7 bases). From germline, CDR1 is SNHLY and CDR2 FYNNEI. Trimming left V 8 bases short and J 5 bases short, with 21 bases between. This CDR3 contains 15 residues. This chain's CDR3 is CASRPGAGVEETQYF. DNA of the CDR3: TGTGCCAGCCGGCCGGGGGCGGGAGTGGAGGAGACCCAGTACTTC.

The DNA for the CDR3 is TGCAGTGCTAGGCGGAAAAATTCACCCCTCCACTTT. Its translation is CSARRKNSPLHF. The rearrangement joins TRBV20-1 to TRBJ1-6; D remains unclear. V was pared by 3 bases and J by 7 bases, with 7 bases between. The CDR3 covers 12 residues. Germline assignment: CDR1 DFQATT and CDR2 SNEGSKA (reference sequence).

V usage is TRBV30 and J usage is TRBJ1-2; D is unresolved. The CDR3 has 12 amino acids. The germline V gene encodes CDR1 GTSNPN and CDR2 SVGIG (reference sequence). Trimming removed 4 bases from V and 6 bases from J, with 12 bases in between. CDR3 residues: CAWTFSTDGYTF. The CDR3 nucleotides are TGTGCCTGGACCTTTAGCACGGATGGCTACACCTTC. Using reference TRBV30 and TRBJ1-2 for the parts outside the CDR3, the full variable domain is SQTIHQWPATLVQPVGSPLSLECTVEGTSNPNLYWYRQAAGRGLQLLFYSVGIGQISSEVPQNLSASRPQDRQFILSSKKLLLSDSGFYLCAWTFSTDGYTFGSGTRLTVV.

Only a few counts were recorded for this clone. The chain has TRBV24-1 and TRBJ2-2; no clear D gene. CDR3 size: 16 residues. Looked up from germline, CDR1 is KGHDR and CDR2 is SFDVKD. Between the trimmed V and J ends, which lost 3 bases and 0 bases, there was a span of 10 bases. CDR3 amino acids: CATSDPTVTNTGELFF. In DNA form, the CDR3 reads TGTGCCACCAGTGATCCGACGGTGACGAACACCGGGGAGCTGTTTTTT.

Ten or more counts support this clone. This may be a read error: a much more frequent sequence differs by one nucleotide. The sample has other DNA sequences that encode this CDR3 too. The rearrangement links TRBV20-1 to TRBJ2-3, with 10 bases matching TRBD2. The junction had 6 bases not matched to a gene; V was cut back by 6 bases and J by 3 bases. Germline loops: CDR1 DFQATT, CDR2 SNEGSKA (reference sequence). The CDR3 totals 14 residues. Here the CDR3 reads CSASVAGGTDTQYF. CDR3 in DNA: TGCAGTGCCAGCGTAGCGGGAGGTACAGATACGCAGTATTTT.

This clone was picked up many times. The V and J genes are TRBV11-2 and TRBJ2-3; 10 bases line up with TRBD2. The CDR3 is 15 residues long. The V and J ends lost 7 bases and 3 bases, in that order; junction bases with no gene match: 7. Germline CDR1 is SGHAT and CDR2 is FQNNGV. DNA of the CDR3: TGTGCCAGCACCATGGGAGCGGGAGGGACAGATACGCAGTATTTT. Amino acids: CASTMGAGGTDTQYF. Supplemented by reference TRBV11-2 and TRBJ2-3, the full variable domain reads EAGVAQSPRYKIIEKRQSVAFWCNPISGHATLYWYQQILGQGPKLLIQFQNNGVVDDSQLPKDRFSAERLKGVDSTLKIQPAKLEDSAVYLCASTMGAGGTDTQYFGPGTRLTVL.

In this sample, this clone turned up many times. The chain recombines TRBV30 with TRBJ2-3; 7 bases are shared with TRBD1. In germline, CDR1 is GTSNPN, CDR2 SVGIG (reference sequence). V lost 2 bases, J lost 4 bases, and 3 bases stayed unmatched. The CDR3 loop spans 13 amino acids. CDR3 DNA sequence: TGTGCCTGGAGTCGACAGGGTCCAGATACGCAGTATTTT. Its translation: CAWSRQGPDTQYF.

This clone has a count of ten or more. The chain combines TRBV12-5 with TRBJ2-1; 13 bases are a match to TRBD2. The CDR3 length is 18 residues. V dropped 3 bases and J dropped 5; count of bases not matched to a gene: 10. Germline values: CDR1 LGHNT, CDR2 FRNRAP. The CDR3 reads CASGFLRLAGGFHNEQFF. The CDR3 region has the DNA TGTGCTAGTGGTTTCCTTAGACTAGCGGGAGGATTCCACAATGAGCAGTTCTTC.

V usage is TRBV15 and J usage is TRBJ2-2; 7 bases align to TRBD2. The CDR3 is made up of 21 amino acids. V was clipped by 0 bases and J by 0 bases; unmatched bases: 16. Germline V gives CDR1 LNHNV, CDR2 YYDKDF (reference sequence). The CDR3 region is CATSRERSGTGLDSNTGELFF. CDR3 sequence (DNA): TGTGCCACCAGCAGAGAGAGGAGCGGGACCGGACTTGACTCGAACACCGGGGAGCTGTTTTTT. Using reference TRBV15 and TRBJ2-2 for the parts outside the CDR3, the full variable domain is DAMVIQNPRYQVTQFGKPVTLSCSQTLNHNVMYWYQQKSSQAPKLLFHYYDKDFNNEADTPDNFQSRRPNTSFCFLDIRSPGLGDTAMYLCATSRERSGTGLDSNTGELFFGEGSRLTVL.

The chain has TRBV30 and TRBJ1-1; no reliable D call. Trimming stripped 2 bases from V and 4 bases from J, with 5 bases between. Germline assignment: CDR1 GTSNPN and CDR2 SVGIG (reference sequence). The CDR3 totals 11 residues. CDR3 region: CAWSSPTEAFF. The CDR3, as DNA: TGTGCCTGGAGTTCACCCACTGAAGCTTTCTTT.

V is TRBV20-1 and J is TRBJ2-7; D might be TRBD2 (5 bases). This CDR3 has 11 residues. The V end was cut by 5 bases, the J end by 3 bases, with 8 bases between. CDR1 and CDR2 (germline): DFQATT, SNEGSKA (reference sequence). The CDR3 loop is CSADGDYEQYF. CDR3 bases: TGCAGTGCTGACGGGGACTACGAGCAGTACTTC.

The sample holds many counts of this clone. This chain links TRBV6-1 with TRBJ1-4; D unclear. Germline V gene lookup returns CDR1 MNHNS and CDR2 SASEGT. The CDR3 runs 13 residues. V was shortened by 6 bases and J by 4 bases, with 9 bases between the two germline ends. The CDR3 DNA follows: TGTGCCAGCAGGAGACCGGGTAATGAAAAACTGTTTTTT. Residues: CASRRPGNEKLFF.